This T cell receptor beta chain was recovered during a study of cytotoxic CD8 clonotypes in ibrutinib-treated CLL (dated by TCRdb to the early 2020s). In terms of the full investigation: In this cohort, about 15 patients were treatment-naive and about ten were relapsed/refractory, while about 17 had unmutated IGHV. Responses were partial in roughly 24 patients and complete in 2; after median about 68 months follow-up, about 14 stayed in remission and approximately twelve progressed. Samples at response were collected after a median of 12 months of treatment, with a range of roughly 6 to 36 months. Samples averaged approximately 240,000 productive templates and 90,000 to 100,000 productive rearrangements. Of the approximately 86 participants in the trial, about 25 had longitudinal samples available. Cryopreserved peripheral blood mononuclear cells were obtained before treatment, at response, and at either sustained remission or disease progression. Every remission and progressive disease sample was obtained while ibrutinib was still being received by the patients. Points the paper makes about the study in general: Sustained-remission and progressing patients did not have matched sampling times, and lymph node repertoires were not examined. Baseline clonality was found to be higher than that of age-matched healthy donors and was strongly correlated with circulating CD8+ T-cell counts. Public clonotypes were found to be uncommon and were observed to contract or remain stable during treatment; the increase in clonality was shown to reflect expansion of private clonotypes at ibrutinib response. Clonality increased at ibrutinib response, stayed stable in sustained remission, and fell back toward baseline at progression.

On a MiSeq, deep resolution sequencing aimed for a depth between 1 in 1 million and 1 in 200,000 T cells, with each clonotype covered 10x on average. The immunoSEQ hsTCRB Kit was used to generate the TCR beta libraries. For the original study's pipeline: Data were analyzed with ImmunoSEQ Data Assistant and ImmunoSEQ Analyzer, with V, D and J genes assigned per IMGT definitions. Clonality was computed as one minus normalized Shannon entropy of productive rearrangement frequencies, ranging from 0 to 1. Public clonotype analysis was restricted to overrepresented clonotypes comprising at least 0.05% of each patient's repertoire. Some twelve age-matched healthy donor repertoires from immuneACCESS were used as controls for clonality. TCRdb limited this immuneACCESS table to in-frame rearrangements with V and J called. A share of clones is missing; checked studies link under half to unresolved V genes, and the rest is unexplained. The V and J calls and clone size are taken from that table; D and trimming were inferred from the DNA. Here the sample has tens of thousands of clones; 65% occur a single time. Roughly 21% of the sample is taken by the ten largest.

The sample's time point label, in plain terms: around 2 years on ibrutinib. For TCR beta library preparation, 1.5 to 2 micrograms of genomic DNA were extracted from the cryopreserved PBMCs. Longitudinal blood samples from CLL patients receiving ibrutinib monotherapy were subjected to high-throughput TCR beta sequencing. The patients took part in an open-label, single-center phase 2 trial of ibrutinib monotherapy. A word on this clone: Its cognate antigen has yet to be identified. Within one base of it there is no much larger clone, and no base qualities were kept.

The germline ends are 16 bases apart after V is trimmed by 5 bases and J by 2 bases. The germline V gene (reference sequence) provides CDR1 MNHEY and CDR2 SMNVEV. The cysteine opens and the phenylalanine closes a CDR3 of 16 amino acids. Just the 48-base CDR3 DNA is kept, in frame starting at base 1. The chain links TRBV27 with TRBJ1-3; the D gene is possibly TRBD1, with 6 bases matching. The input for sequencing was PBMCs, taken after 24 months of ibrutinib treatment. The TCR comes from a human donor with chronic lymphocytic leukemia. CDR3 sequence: CASSASTGFTGNTIYF. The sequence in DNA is TGTGCCAGCAGTGCCTCCACAGGGTTTACTGGAAACACCATATATTTT.